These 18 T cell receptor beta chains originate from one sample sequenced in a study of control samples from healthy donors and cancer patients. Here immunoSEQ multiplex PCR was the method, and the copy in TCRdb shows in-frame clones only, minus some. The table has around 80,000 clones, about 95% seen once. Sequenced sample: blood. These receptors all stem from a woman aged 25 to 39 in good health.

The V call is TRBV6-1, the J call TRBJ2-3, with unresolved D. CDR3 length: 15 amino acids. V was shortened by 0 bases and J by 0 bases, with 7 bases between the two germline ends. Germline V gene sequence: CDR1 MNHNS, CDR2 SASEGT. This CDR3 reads CASSEALVSTDTQYF. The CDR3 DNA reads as TGTGCCAGCAGTGAAGCGCTTGTCAGCACAGATACGCAGTATTTT.

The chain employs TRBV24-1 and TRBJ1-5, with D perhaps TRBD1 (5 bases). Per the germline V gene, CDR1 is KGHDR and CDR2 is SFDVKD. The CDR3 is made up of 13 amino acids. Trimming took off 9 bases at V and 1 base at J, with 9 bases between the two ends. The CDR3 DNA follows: TGTGCCACCCAGACAGAAAGCAATCAGCCCCAGCATTTT. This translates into CATQTESNQPQHF.

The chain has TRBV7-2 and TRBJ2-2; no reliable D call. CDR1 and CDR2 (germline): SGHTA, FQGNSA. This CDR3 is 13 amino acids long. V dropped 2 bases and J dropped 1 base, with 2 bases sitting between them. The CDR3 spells CASSLRNTGELFF. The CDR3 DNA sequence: TGTGCCAGCAGCTTACGGAACACCGGGGAGCTGTTTTTT. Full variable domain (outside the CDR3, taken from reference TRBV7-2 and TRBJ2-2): GAGVSQSPSNKVTEKGKDVELRCDPISGHTALYWYRQSLGQGLEFLIYFQGNSAPDKSGLPSDRFSAERTGGSVSTLTIQRTQQEDSAVYLCASSLRNTGELFFGEGSRLTVL.

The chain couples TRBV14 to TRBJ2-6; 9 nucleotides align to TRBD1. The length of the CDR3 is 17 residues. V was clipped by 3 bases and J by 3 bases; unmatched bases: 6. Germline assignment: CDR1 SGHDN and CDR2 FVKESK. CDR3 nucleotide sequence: TGTGCCAGCAGCCACGGGACAGGGAGTCTTGGGGCCAACGTCCTGACTTTC. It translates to CASSHGTGSLGANVLTF.

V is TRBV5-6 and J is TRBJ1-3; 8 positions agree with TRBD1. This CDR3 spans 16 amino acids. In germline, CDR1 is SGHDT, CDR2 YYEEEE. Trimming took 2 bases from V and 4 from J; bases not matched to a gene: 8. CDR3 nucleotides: TGTGCCAGCAGCTTCCTTACAGGGGGTACAGGAAACACCATATATTTT. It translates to CASSFLTGGTGNTIYF.

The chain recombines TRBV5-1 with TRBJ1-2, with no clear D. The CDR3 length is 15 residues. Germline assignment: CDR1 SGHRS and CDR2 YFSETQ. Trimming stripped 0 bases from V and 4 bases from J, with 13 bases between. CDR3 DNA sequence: TGCGCCAGCAGCTTGGATCCCAGCCCTACCTATGGCTACACCTTC. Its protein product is CASSLDPSPTYGYTF.

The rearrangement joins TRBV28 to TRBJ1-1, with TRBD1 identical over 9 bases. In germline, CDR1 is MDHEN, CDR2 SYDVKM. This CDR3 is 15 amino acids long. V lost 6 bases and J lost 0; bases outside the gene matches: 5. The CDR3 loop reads CASSLDRGLNTEAFF. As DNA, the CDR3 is TGTGCCAGCAGCCTGGACAGGGGACTGAACACTGAAGCTTTCTTT.

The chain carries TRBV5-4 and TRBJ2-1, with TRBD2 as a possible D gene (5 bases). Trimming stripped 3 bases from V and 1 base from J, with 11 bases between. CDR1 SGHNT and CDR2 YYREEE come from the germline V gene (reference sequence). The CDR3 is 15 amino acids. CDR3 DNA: TGTGCCAGCAGCTGGCAGACGGGATCCTACAATGAGCAGTTCTTC. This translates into CASSWQTGSYNEQFF. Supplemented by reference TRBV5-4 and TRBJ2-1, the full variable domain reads ETGVTQSPTHLIKTRGQQVTLRCSSQSGHNTVSWYQQALGQGPQFIFQYYREEENGRGNFPPRFSGLQFPNYSSELNVNALELDDSALYLCASSWQTGSYNEQFFGPGTRLTVL.

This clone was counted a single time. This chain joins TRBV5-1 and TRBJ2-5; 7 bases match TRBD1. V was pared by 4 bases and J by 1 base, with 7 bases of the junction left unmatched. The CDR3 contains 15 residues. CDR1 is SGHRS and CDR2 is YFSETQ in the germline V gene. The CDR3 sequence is CASSTNRGPQETQYF. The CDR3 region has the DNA TGCGCCAGCAGCACCAACAGGGGTCCCCAAGAGACCCAGTACTTC.

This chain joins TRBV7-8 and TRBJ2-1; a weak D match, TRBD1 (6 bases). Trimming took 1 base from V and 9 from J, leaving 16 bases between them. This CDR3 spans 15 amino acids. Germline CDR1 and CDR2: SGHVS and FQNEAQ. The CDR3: CASSLEWGLFGEQFF. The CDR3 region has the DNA TGTGCCAGCAGCTTAGAGTGGGGGCTCTTCGGTGAGCAGTTCTTC. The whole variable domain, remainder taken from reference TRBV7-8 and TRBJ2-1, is GAGVSQSPRYKVAKRGQDVALRCDPISGHVSLFWYQQALGQGPEFLTYFQNEAQLDKSGLPSDRFFAERPEGSVSTLKIQRTQQEDSAVYLCASSLEWGLFGEQFFGPGTRLTVL.

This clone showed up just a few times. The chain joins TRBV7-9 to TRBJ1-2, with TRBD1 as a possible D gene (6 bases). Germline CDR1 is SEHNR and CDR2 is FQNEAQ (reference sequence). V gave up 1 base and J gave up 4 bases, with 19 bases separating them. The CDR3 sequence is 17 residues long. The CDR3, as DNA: TGTGCCAGCAGCTTAGGGGGTGCAGGGGCGAGATTCTATGGCTACACCTTC. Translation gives CASSLGGAGARFYGYTF.

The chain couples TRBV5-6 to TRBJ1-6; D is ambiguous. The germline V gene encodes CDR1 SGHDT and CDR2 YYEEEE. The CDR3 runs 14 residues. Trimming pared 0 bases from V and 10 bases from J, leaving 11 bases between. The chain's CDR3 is CASSLARGRSPLHF. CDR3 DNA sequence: TGTGCCAGCAGCTTGGCCCGAGGTAGATCACCCCTCCACTTT.

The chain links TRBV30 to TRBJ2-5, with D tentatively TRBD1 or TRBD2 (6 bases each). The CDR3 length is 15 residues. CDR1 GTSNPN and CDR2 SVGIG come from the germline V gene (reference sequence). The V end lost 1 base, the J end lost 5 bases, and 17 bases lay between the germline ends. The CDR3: CAWSDAHGGWETQYF. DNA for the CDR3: TGTGCCTGGAGTGACGCCCACGGGGGCTGGGAGACCCAGTACTTC.

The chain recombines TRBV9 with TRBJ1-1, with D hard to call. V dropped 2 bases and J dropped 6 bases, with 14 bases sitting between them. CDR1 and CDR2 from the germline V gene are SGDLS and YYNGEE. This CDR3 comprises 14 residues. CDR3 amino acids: CASSVRPPPPEAFF. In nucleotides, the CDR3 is TGTGCCAGCAGCGTCCGACCCCCCCCTCCTGAAGCTTTCTTT.

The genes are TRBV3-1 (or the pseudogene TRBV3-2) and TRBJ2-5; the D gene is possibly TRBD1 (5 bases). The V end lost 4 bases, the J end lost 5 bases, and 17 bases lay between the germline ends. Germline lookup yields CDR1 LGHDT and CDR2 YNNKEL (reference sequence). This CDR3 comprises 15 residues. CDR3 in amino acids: CASSPRPWTSETQYF. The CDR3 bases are TGTGCCAGCAGCCCCCGCCCTTGGACAAGTGAGACCCAGTACTTC.

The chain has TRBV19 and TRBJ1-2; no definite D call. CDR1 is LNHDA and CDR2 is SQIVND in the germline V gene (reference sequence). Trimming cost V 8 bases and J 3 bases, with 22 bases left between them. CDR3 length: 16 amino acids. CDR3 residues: CASGVGRQYPHYGYTF. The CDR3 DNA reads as TGTGCCAGTGGGGTGGGCCGACAATATCCCCACTATGGCTACACCTTC.

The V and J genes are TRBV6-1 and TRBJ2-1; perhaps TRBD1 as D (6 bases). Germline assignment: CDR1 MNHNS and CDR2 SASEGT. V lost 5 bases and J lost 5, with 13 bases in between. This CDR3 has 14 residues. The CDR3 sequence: CASSYRQADNEQFF. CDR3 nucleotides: TGTGCCAGCAGTTATCGACAGGCCGACAATGAGCAGTTCTTC.

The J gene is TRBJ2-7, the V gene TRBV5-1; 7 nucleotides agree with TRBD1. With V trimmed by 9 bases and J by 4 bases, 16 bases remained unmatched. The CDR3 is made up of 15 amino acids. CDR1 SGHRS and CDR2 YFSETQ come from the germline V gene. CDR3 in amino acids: CATSREPGQRYEQYF. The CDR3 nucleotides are TGCGCCACTTCAAGAGAACCGGGACAGAGATACGAGCAGTACTTC. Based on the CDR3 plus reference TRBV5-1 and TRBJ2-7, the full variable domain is KAGVTQTPRYLIKTRGQQVTLSCSPISGHRSVSWYQQTPGQGLQFLFEYFSETQRNKGNFPGRFSGRQFSNSRSEMNVSTLELGDSALYLCATSREPGQRYEQYFGPGTRLTVT.